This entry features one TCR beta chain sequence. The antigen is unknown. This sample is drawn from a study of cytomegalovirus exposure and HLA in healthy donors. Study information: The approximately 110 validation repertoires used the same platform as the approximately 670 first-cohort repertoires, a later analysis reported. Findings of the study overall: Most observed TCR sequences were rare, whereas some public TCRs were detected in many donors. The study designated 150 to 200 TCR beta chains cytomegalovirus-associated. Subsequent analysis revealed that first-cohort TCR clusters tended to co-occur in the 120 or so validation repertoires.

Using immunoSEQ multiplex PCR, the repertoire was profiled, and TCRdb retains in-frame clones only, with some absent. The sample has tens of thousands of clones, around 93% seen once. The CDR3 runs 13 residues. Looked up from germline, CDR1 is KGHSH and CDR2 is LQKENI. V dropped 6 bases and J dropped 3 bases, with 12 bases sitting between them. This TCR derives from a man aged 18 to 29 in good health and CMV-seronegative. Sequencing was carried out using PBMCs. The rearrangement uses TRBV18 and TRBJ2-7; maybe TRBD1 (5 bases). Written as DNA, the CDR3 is TGTGCCAGCTCTACGGACAAGGACTACGAGCAGTACTTC. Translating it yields CASSTDKDYEQYF.